This passage covers 5 T cell receptor beta chains from one sample sequenced in a study of T-cell reconstitution after alpha-beta-depleted transplantation in children. A TCRbeta library incorporating unique molecular identifiers was prepared. In TCRdb, the PCR reads were re-called with MiXCR into one record per CDR3 protein. In the table there are a few hundred thousand distinct CDR3 sequences, 10% to 15% of which are singletons. The source material was PBMCs, mostly from graft donor cells, sampled 360 days after TCRalphabeta/CD19-depleted stem cell transplant. These receptors all come from a male patient younger than 18 who had a stem cell transplant for acute myeloid leukemia, so the T cells may come from the graft donor.

The chain employs TRBV12-3 or TRBV12-4 and TRBJ2-2; 11 bases line up with TRBD2. CDR3 size: 18 residues. V was pared by 6 bases and J by 1 base, with 10 bases of the junction left unmatched. CDR3 bases: TGTGCCAGCAGCCCACGGCTAGCGGGAGGAATGAACACCGGGGAGCTGTTTTTT. As protein: CASSPRLAGGMNTGELFF.

This clonotype was found many times. This rearrangement joins TRBV29-1 to TRBJ2-7, with TRBD1 matching over 8 bases. Unmatched junction bases numbered 7, after V lost 6 bases and J lost 0 bases. CDR1 is SQVTM, CDR2 ANQGSEA, per germline. The CDR3 loop spans 14 amino acids. As DNA, the CDR3 is TGCAGCGTCGCAGGGGGCCCAAGCTCCTACGAGCAGTACTTC. Protein: CSVAGGPSSYEQYF.

V is TRBV12-3 or TRBV12-4 and J is TRBJ2-1, with 10 bases aligning to TRBD2. The CDR3 sequence is 15 residues long. The ends lost 6 bases at V and 8 bases at J; junction bases unmatched: 10. The CDR3 DNA reads as TGTGCCAGCAGCCCTAGCGGGAGCTCTTACGATGAGCAGTTCTTC. It yields the protein CASSPSGSSYDEQFF.

This clonotype came up many times. This sequence joins TRBV28 and TRBJ2-7, with TRBD1 matching 8 bases. Trimming took 6 bases from V and 2 from J; bases not matched to a gene: 6. The CDR3 spans 14 residues. Germline lookup yields CDR1 MDHEN and CDR2 SYDVKM. The CDR3 nucleotides read TGTGCCAGCAGGTATTCGACAGGGGCCTACGAGCAGTACTTC. Protein product: CASRYSTGAYEQYF.

V is TRBV27 and J is TRBJ1-1; the match to TRBD1 covers 7 bases. V dropped 8 bases and J dropped 0; count of bases not matched to a gene: 3. Germline assignment: CDR1 MNHEY and CDR2 SMNVEV (reference sequence). The CDR3 spans 13 residues. This CDR3 is CASSGQLNTEAFF. The CDR3 DNA reads as TGTGCCAGCTCGGGACAGTTGAACACTGAAGCTTTCTTT.